Sequencing of this T cell receptor (beta chain) was carried out in a study of T cell responses to AZD1222 COVID-19 vaccine. General observations from the study: Only a handful of people who got AZD1222 tested seropositive at baseline.

Points on this clone: The antigen is unknown.

Using immunoSEQ multiplex PCR, the repertoire was profiled, and TCRdb retains in-frame clones only, with some absent. The table has around 140,000 clones, around nine tenths seen once; the top ten hold approximately 3.8%. Source: peripheral blood, taken 28 days after the second AZD1222 dose. The receptor comes from an adult who received the AZD1222 COVID-19 vaccine.

In DNA, the CDR3 is TGCAGCGTTGCGGTCCAGGAAAATATGGTGCAGTACTTC. Protein sequence: CSVAVQENMVQYF. J is TRBJ2-7 and V is TRBV29-1; D remains ambiguous. Trimming cost V 4 bases and J 9 bases, with 19 bases left between them. The CDR3 covers 13 residues. The germline V gene has CDR1 SQVTM and CDR2 ANQGSEA.